This T cell receptor (beta chain) was recovered during a study of cytomegalovirus exposure and HLA in healthy donors. Study overall: The roughly 120 validation repertoires were reported in a later analysis to have been generated on the same platform as the roughly 670 first-cohort repertoires.

Repertoires were generated with immunoSEQ multiplex PCR, while TCRdb's copy carries only in-frame clones and drops some. In the table there are over 150,000 clones, about nine tenths of which are singletons. The CDR3 extends over 17 amino acids. Trimming stripped 4 bases from V and 8 bases from J, with 21 bases between. Germline V gives CDR1 SEHNR, CDR2 FQNEAQ (reference sequence). Study results and limitations: In vitro, three CMV-associated chains proved specific for CMV antigens. The authors enumerated over 150 TCR beta chains as linked to cytomegalovirus. As was reported, the classifier diagnosed cytomegalovirus status with high specificity and sensitivity.

As regards this clone: What it binds is unknown.

The clonotype was recovered from a woman aged 25 to 45 in good health and CMV-seronegative. This rearrangement joins TRBV7-9 to TRBJ1-6; possibly TRBD1 for D (5 bases). The sample was PBMCs. The CDR3 region is CASSSTRVVDRDSPLHF. The CDR3 region has the DNA TGTGCCAGCAGCTCTACCAGGGTAGTGGATCGTGATTCACCCCTCCACTTT.